The sequence of this T cell receptor beta chain was determined in a study of cytomegalovirus exposure and HLA in healthy donors. Study outcomes and limitations: Researchers reportedly found TCR beta sequences accurately predicted most subjects' HLA-A and HLA-B alleles.

Of note for this clone: The antigen is not known.

This CDR3 contains 13 residues. The V end was cut by 3 bases, the J end by 8 bases, with 13 bases between. Germline CDR1 and CDR2: LNHDA and SQIVND (reference sequence). The PCR employed 60 Vbeta primers together with 13 Jbeta primers. Sequencing was performed with immunoSEQ multiplex PCR; in TCRdb, only in-frame clones are kept and a portion is missing. Counted here are 200,000 to 250,000 clones, 65% to 90% occurring once; the ten biggest clones make up about 1.4%. The gene calls are TRBV19 and TRBJ1-1; D not resolved. The receptor's source is a girl aged 5-17 years in good health and CMV-seronegative. The sequencing input was PBMCs. CDR3 in amino acids: CASSMGRAREAFF. The CDR3 DNA reads as TGTGCCAGTAGTATGGGGAGGGCCAGGGAAGCTTTCTTT.